This T cell receptor (beta chain) stems from a study of T cell responses to AZD1222 COVID-19 vaccine. Study-wide results and caveats: Repertoire sampling was restricted to post-peak T cell response timepoints. Variant regions that are unmutated are reportedly the target of nearly half of spike-specific TCRs. Donors were chiefly white British, with a greater number of females, and clonal diversity was perhaps underestimated.

CDR3 size: 14 residues. Germline V gives CDR1 SGHTS, CDR2 YDEGEE. Trimming took 4 bases from V and 7 from J, leaving 17 bases between them. For this clone: Its antigen is still unknown.

Produced via immunoSEQ multiplex PCR; TCRdb's table is partial and in-frame only. The sample lists 75,000 to 90,000 clones; approximately 91% were seen once. The rearrangement joins TRBV5-8 to TRBJ2-5, with D perhaps TRBD1 (6 bases). This TCR was recovered from an adult in good health. The starting material was peripheral blood, obtained on day 0 of AZD1222 vaccination. The CDR3, as DNA: TGTGCCAGCAGCCCTTCGGGGACATCAGGGACCCAGTACTTC. Protein sequence: CASSPSGTSGTQYF. The full variable domain, its missing parts supplied by reference TRBV5-8 and TRBJ2-5, is EAGVTQSPTHLIKTRGQQATLRCSPISGHTSVYWYQQALGLGLQFLLWYDEGEERNRGNFPPRFSGRQFPNYSSELNVNALELEDSALYLCASSPSGTSGTQYFGPGTRLLVL.